Included here is one T cell receptor beta chain sequence, with context. As yet, its antigen is unknown. This specimen belongs to a study of T cell responses to AZD1222 COVID-19 vaccine. Study summary: Second-dose timings of about 4 or about 12 weeks were pooled. Study-wide results and limits: Repertoires were sampled only after the peak T cell response. Mapped onto spike, vaccine-associated CD4 TCRs spanned it and were dominant at 160-218 and 743-854. Baseline serostatus was positive in only five to seven AZD1222 recipients.

Only in-frame clones appear in the TCRdb table, and some are missing; sequencing was by immunoSEQ multiplex PCR. Found here are some 120,000 clones, approximately 88% of them singletons; the top ten hold less than 6.5%. This sample comprised peripheral blood, obtained on day 0 of AZD1222 vaccination. The clonotype originates from an adult in good health.

CDR3 residues: CASSYTAQGITSTDTQYF. CDR3 bases: TGTGCCAGCAGCTACACTGCACAGGGGATTACTAGCACAGATACGCAGTATTTT. V is TRBV7-9 and J is TRBJ2-3; TRBD1 aligns across 7 bases. The ends lost 4 bases at V and 0 bases at J; junction bases unmatched: 13. Germline V CDR1 and CDR2: SEHNR, FQNEAQ (reference sequence). The CDR3 has 18 amino acids.